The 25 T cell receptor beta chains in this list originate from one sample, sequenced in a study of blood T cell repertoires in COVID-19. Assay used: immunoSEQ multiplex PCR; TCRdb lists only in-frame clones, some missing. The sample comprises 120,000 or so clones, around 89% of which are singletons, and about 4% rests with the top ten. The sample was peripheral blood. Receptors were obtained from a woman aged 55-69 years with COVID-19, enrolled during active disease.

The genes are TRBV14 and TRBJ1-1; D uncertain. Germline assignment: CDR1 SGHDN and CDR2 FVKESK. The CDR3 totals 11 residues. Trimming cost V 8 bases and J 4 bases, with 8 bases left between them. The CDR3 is CASGGSTEAFF. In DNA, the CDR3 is TGTGCCAGCGGTGGTAGCACTGAAGCTTTCTTT. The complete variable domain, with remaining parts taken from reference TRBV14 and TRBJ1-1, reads EAGVTQFPSHSVIEKGQTVTLRCDPISGHDNLYWYRRVMGKEIKFLLHFVKESKQDESGMPNNRFLAERTGGTYSTLKVQPAELEDSGVYFCASGGSTEAFFGQGTRLTVV.

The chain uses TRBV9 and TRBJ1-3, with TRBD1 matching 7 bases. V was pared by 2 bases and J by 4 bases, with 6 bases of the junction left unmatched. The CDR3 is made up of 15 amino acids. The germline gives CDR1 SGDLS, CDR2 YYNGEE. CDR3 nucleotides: TGTGCCAGCAGCGTGACAGGGTCCATCGGAAACACCATATATTTT. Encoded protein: CASSVTGSIGNTIYF.

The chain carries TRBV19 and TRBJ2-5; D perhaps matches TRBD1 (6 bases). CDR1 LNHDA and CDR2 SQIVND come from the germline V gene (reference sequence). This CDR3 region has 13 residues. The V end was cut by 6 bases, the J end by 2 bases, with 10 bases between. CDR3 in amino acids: CASSGQIQETQYF. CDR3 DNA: TGTGCCAGTAGCGGACAGATACAAGAGACCCAGTACTTC.

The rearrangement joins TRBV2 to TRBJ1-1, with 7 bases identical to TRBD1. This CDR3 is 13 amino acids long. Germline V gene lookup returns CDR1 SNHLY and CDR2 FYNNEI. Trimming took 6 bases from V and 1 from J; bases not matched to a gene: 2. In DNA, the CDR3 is TGTGCCAGCAGGTACAGGGGGAACACTGAAGCTTTCTTT. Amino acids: CASRYRGNTEAFF. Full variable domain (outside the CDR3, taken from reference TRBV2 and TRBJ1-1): EPEVTQTPSHQVTQMGQEVILRCVPISNHLYFYWYRQILGQKVEFLVSFYNNEISEKSEIFDDQFSVERPDGSNFTLKIRSTKLEDSAMYFCASRYRGNTEAFFGQGTRLTVV.

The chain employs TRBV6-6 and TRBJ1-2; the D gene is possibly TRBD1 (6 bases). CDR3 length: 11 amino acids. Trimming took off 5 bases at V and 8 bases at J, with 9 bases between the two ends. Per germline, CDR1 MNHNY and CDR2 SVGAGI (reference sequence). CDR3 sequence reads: CASSPDSGYTF. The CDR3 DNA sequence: TGTGCCAGCAGTCCGGACAGCGGCTACACCTTC.

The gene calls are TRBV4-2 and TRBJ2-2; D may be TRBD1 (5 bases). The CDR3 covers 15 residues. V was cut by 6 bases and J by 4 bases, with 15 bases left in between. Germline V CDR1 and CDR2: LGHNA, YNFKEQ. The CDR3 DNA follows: TGTGCCAGCAGAAGTGCCTTAGGGGTCACCGGGGAGCTGTTTTTT. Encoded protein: CASRSALGVTGELFF.

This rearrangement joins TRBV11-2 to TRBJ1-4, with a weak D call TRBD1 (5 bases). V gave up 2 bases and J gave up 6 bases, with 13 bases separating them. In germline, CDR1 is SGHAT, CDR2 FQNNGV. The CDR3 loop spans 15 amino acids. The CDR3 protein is CASSLSVGQYEKLFF. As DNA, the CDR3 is TGTGCCAGCAGCTTAAGCGTCGGACAATATGAAAAACTGTTTTTT.

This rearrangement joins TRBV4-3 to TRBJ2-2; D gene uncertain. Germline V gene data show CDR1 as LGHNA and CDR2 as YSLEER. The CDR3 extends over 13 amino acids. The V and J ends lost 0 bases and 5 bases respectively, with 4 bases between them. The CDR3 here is CASSQDGTGELFF. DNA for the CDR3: TGCGCCAGCAGCCAAGACGGTACCGGGGAGCTGTTTTTT.

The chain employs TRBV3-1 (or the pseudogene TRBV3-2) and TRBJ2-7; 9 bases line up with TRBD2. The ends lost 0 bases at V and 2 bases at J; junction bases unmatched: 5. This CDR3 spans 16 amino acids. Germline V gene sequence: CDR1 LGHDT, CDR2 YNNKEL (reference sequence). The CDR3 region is CASSQDRVAGAYEQYF. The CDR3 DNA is TGTGCCAGCAGCCAAGATCGGGTAGCGGGAGCCTACGAGCAGTACTTC.

CDR3 in DNA: TGTGCCAGTAGCGGACAGGTAGATCAGCCCCAGCATTTT. Translated, it gives CASSGQVDQPQHF. The chain is built from TRBV19 and TRBJ1-5, with 7 bases fitting TRBD1. V lost 6 bases, J lost 5 bases, and 4 bases stayed unmatched. The CDR3 has 13 amino acids. Germline V CDR1 and CDR2: LNHDA, SQIVND (reference sequence).

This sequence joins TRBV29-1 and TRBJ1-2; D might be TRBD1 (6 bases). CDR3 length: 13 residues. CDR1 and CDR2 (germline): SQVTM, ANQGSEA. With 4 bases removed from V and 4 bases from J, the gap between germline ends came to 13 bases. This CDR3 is CSVAEGGSYGYTF. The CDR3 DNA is TGCAGCGTTGCTGAGGGGGGGAGCTATGGCTACACCTTC.

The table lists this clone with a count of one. CDR3 sequence: CASSPGTGIYEQYF. The CDR3 nucleotides read TGTGCCAGCAGTCCCGGGACAGGGATTTACGAGCAGTACTTC. The chain carries TRBV7-2 and TRBJ2-7; 9 nucleotides line up with TRBD1. This CDR3 has 14 amino acids. V trimming: 6 bases; J trimming: 4 bases; junction bases outside the gene matches: 7. Germline CDR1 is SGHTA and CDR2 is FQGNSA.

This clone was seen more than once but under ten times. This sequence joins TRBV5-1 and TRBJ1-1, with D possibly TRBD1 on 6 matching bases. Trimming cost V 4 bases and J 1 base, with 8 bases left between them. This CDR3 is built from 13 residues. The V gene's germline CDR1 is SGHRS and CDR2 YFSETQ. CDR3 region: CASSGGQNTEAFF. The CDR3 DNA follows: TGCGCCAGCAGCGGGGGACAGAACACTGAAGCTTTCTTT.

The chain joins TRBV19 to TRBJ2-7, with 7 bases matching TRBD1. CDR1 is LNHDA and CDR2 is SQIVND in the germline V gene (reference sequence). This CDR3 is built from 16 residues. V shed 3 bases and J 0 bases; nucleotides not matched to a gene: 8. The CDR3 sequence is CASSMSYRGSSYEQYF. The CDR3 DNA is TGTGCCAGTAGTATGTCGTACAGGGGCAGCTCCTACGAGCAGTACTTC.

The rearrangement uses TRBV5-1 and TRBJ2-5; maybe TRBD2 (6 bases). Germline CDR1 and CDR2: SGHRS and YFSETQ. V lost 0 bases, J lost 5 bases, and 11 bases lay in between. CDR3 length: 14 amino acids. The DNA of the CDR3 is TGCGCCAGCAGCTTGGAGGCGGGGACGGAGACCCAGTACTTC. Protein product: CASSLEAGTETQYF.

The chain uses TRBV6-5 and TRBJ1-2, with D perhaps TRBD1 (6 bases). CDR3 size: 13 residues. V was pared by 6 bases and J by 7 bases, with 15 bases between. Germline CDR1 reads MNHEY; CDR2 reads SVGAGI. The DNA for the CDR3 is TGTGCCAGCAGCCAGGACAGAAGACGTGGCTACACCTTC. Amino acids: CASSQDRRRGYTF.

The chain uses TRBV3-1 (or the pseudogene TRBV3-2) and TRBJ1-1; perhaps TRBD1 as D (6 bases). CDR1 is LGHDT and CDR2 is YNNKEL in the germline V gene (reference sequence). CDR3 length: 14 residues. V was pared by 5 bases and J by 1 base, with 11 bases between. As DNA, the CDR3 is TGTGCCAGCAGCTCCTGGACAGAGAACACTGAAGCTTTCTTT. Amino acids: CASSSWTENTEAFF.

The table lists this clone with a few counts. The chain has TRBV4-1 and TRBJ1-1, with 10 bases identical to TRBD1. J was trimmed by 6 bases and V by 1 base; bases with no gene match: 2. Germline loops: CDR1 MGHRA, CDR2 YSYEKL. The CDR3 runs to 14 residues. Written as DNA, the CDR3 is TGCGCCAGCAGCCAAGCGACAGGGGGCCCTGAAGCTTTCTTT. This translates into CASSQATGGPEAFF.

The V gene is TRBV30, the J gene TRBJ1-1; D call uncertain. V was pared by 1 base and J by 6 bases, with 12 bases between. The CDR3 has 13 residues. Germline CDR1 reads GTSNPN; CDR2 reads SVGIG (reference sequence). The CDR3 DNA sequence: TGTGCCTGGAGTGCTCACAGTGTTGCTGAAGCTTTCTTT. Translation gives CAWSAHSVAEAFF.

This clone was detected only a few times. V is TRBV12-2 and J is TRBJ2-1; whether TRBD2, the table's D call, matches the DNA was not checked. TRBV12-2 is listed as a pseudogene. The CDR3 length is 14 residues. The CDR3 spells CARPRGSSYNEQFF. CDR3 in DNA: TGTGCGAGACCGCGGGGGAGCTCCTACAATGAGCAGTTCTTC.

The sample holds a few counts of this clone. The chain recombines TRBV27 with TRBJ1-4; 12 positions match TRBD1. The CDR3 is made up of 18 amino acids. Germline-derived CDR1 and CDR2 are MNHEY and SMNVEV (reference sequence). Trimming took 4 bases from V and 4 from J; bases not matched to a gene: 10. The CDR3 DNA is TGTGCCAGCAGTTCCACCGGGACAGGGGGCGATGATAATGAAAAACTGTTTTTT. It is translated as CASSSTGTGGDDNEKLFF.

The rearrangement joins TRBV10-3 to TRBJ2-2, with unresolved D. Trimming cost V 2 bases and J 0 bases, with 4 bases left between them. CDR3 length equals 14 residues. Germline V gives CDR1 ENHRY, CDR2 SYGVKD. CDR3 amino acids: CAISETANTGELFF. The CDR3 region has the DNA TGTGCCATCAGTGAGACAGCGAACACCGGGGAGCTGTTTTTT.

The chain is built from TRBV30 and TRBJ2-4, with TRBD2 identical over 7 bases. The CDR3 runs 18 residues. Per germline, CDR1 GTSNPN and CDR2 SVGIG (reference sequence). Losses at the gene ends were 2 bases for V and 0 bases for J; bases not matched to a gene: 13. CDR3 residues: CAWSPRLGGALAKNIQYF. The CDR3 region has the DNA TGTGCCTGGAGTCCCCGACTGGGAGGGGCGCTAGCCAAAAACATTCAGTACTTC. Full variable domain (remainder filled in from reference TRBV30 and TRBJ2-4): SQTIHQWPATLVQPVGSPLSLECTVEGTSNPNLYWYRQAAGRGLQLLFYSVGIGQISSEVPQNLSASRPQDRQFILSSKKLLLSDSGFYLCAWSPRLGGALAKNIQYFGAGTRLSVL.

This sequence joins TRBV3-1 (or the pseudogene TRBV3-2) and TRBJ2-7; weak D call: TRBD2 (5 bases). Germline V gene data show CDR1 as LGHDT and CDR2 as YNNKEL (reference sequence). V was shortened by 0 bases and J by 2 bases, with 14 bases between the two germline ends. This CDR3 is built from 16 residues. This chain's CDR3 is CASSQEGGRGAYEQYF. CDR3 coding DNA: TGTGCCAGCAGCCAAGAAGGAGGACGGGGAGCCTACGAGCAGTACTTC.

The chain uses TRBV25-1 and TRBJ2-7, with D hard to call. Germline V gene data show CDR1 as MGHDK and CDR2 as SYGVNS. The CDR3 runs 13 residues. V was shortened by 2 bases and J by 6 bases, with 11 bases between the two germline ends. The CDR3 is CASSETGLIEQYF. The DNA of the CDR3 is TGTGCCAGCAGTGAAACTGGGCTTATCGAGCAGTACTTC.